This record concerns one TCR beta chain sequence. What it recognizes is unknown. In the PCR, 60 Vbeta and 13 Jbeta primers were used. The assay was immunoSEQ multiplex PCR, and TCRdb's table has in-frame clones only and misses some. This table holds approximately 150,000 clones, roughly 79% found once. At the time of sampling, donors were nominally healthy, though unrecorded immune exposures were likely. V was pared by 6 bases and J by 8 bases, with 10 bases between. Germline V gene sequence: CDR1 MNHEY, CDR2 SMNVEV (reference sequence). The CDR3 runs 11 residues. This entry is derived from a study of cytomegalovirus exposure and HLA in healthy donors. Whole-study results and caveats: High specificity and sensitivity for cytomegalovirus status were reported for the classifier. Only CMV serostatus was available as immune exposure information. Being productive about 87% or about 30% of the time was typical of most TCR beta V segments in an earlier analysis.

The receptor was derived from a woman aged 60-70 years in good health and CMV-seropositive. The chain uses TRBV27 and TRBJ1-1, with D maybe TRBD1 (5 bases). The specimen sequenced was PBMCs. CDR3 loop: CASRGGEEAFF. The CDR3 bases are TGTGCCAGCAGGGGGGGAGAGGAAGCTTTCTTT.